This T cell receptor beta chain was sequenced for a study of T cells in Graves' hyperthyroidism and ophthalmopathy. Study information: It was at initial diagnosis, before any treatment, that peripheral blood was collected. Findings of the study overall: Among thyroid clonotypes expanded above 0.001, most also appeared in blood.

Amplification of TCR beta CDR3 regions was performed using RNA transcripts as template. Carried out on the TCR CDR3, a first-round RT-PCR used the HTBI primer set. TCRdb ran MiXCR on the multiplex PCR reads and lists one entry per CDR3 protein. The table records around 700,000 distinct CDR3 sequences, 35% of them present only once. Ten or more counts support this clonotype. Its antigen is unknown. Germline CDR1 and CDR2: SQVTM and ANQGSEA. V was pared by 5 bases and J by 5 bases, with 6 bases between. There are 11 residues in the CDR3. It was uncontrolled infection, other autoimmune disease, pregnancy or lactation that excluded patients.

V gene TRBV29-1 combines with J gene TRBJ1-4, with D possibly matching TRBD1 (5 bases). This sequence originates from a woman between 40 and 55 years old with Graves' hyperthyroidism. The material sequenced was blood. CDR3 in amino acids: CSVRGNEKLFF. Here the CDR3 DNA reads TGCAGCGTTCGGGGGAATGAAAAACTGTTTTTT.